This TCR beta chain stems from a study of blood T cell repertoires in COVID-19 (dated by TCRdb to 2018 to 2020). Turning to the overall study: The collaborator samples originated in the United States, Italy and Spain and spanned the acute and convalescent phases of COVID-19. The prospective study material was composed of cDNA or gDNA derived from T cells, B-cell-depleted T cells, or PBMCs. Subjects who had been exposed to COVID-19, were actively infected with it, or had recovered from it provided the deeply sampled blood TCRbeta repertoires that made up the dataset. Nearly every sample came with metadata listing a de-identified subject ID, COVID-19 status, age in years and sex. The samples were drawn from the first 160 participants of the ongoing ImmuneRACE study and from some 1,300 subjects provided by 6 global collaborators. Where HLA class I and class II types were available, the types were taken from metadata supplied by the sample provider, not from assay-based typing. The repertoires were made available in a free public database intended to serve as a resource for research on the immune response to SARS-CoV-2.

TCRbeta CDR3 regions were amplified from genomic DNA by means of the immunoSEQ Assay, a bias-controlled multiplex PCR. Turning to the authors' computational methods: The number of nucleated cells in each sample was estimated by amplification of reference gene primers within the assay. To quantify the absolute abundance of each unique TCRbeta CDR3 rearrangement, sequence reads were collapsed and filtered. For each sample, productive Simpson clonality was calculated as the square root of Simpson's diversity index over productive rearrangements. Not all clones reach the TCRdb copy of this immuneACCESS table, which keeps in-frame sequences only. Checked studies attribute under half of the gap to unresolved V genes and leave the rest unexplained. From that table come the V and J calls and clone size; the DNA was used to work out D and trimming. The sample table records tens of thousands of clones; approximately 89% of these occur just once. The top ten clonotypes cover more than 2% of the sample.

Each collaborating institution followed its own protocols to collect whole blood in K2EDTA tubes. For TCRbeta analysis, collaborators shipped samples in one of three forms: frozen whole blood, isolated PBMCs, or DNA extracted from either of those sample types. Beyond this particular receptor, the publication reports: Clinical and demographic metadata were provided uncurated, with the amount varying by source and participant.

The CDR3 contains 14 residues, cysteine and phenylalanine counted. Just the 42-base CDR3 DNA is kept, in frame starting at base 1. CDR1 and CDR2, looked up from the germline V gene (reference sequence), are SEHNR and FQNEAQ. V and J are truncated by 3 bases and 0 bases respectively, leaving an intervening sequence of 7 bases. For this clone: This clone's antigen is unknown. No qualities accompany the bases; no much larger clone lies one base away.

This clonotype was obtained from a man aged 50 to 59 with acute or convalescent COVID-19. The chain uses TRBV7-9 and TRBJ2-3; matching of 5 bases hints at TRBD2 as the D gene. The sample taken for sequencing was peripheral blood. The base sequence is TGTGCCAGCAGCTTTGGACTTAGCACAGATACGCAGTATTTT. The translation is CASSFGLSTDTQYF. The full variable domain, with segments outside the CDR3 supplied by the reference TRBV7-9 and TRBJ2-3 proteins, appears as DTGVSQNPRHKITKRGQNVTFRCDPISEHNRLYWYRQTLGQGPEFLTYFQNEAQLEKSRLLSDRFSAERPKGSFSTLEIQRTEQGDSAMYLCASSFGLSTDTQYFGPGTRLTVL.